These 20 T cell receptor beta chains came from one sample sequenced in a study of CD4 and CD8 cells across lung adenocarcinoma regions. TCRdb recomputed calls from the PCR reads with MiXCR, one row per CDR3 protein. The sample contains 20,000 to 30,000 distinct CDR3 sequences, roughly 50% of which appear only once. Sequences were obtained from CD8+ T cells from the center of a lung tumor. These TCRs come from a male donor with lung adenocarcinoma. The CD4 and CD8 labels of this study may be unreliable.

The chain is built from TRBV20-1 and TRBJ2-3, with a tentative D call TRBD2 (5 bases). V dropped 0 bases and J dropped 2 bases, with 12 bases sitting between them. In germline, CDR1 is DFQATT, CDR2 SNEGSKA (reference sequence). The CDR3 is 15 residues long. CDR3 in amino acids: CSARDLERITDTQYF. CDR3 coding DNA: TGCAGTGCTAGAGATCTGGAGCGGATCACAGATACGCAGTATTTT.

In regard to this clonotype: At one end, the junction sequence differs from germline, possibly due to a read error. The CDR3 sequence is CAGSGGRDRETQYF. The CDR3 DNA sequence: TGTGCGGGCAGCGGGGGCCGTGACCGAGAGACCCAGTATTTC. This sequence joins TRBV27 and TRBJ2-3; 8 bases align to TRBD2. This CDR3 region has 14 residues. CDR1 is MNHEY, CDR2 SMNVEV, per germline (reference sequence).

The chain couples TRBV2 to TRBJ2-1; D may correspond to TRBD1 or TRBD2 (5 bases each). Germline values: CDR1 SNHLY, CDR2 FYNNEI. The CDR3 has 16 residues. The V and J ends lost 6 bases and 6 bases respectively, with 21 bases between them. The CDR3 reads CASRPNIRDPANEQFF. In nucleotides, the CDR3 is TGTGCCAGCAGACCAAACATCCGGGACCCCGCCAATGAGCAGTTCTTC.

In this sample, this clonotype turned up a few times. The gene calls are TRBV6-1 and TRBJ1-5, with 7 bases identical to TRBD1. Unmatched junction bases numbered 4, after V lost 7 bases and J lost 4 bases. The CDR3 has 13 amino acids. Germline-derived CDR1 and CDR2 are MNHNS and SASEGT. CDR3 region: CASTDRENQPQHF. The CDR3 nucleotides are TGTGCCAGCACTGACAGGGAGAATCAGCCCCAGCATTTT.

This clonotype was seen a handful of times. The gene calls are TRBV6-1 and TRBJ2-3; 10 nucleotides agree with TRBD2. The CDR3 is 14 amino acids. The germline CDR1 and CDR2 sequences are MNHNS and SASEGT. CDR3 nucleotides: TGTGCGGGCAGCGGGGGGGGTGGGCCAGAGACCCAGTATTTT. Its protein is CAGSGGGGPETQYF.

The rearrangement links TRBV12-3 or TRBV12-4 to TRBJ1-1; perhaps TRBD1 as D (5 bases). This CDR3 comprises 15 residues. Trimming left V 2 bases short and J 0 bases short, with 10 bases between. The CDR3 region is CASSLRGGVNTEAFF. The CDR3 DNA is TGTGCCAGCAGTTTAAGGGGCGGGGTGAACACTGAAGCTTTCTTT.

The V gene is TRBV6-5, the J gene TRBJ2-1; TRBD1 matches 9 bases. The germline CDR1 and CDR2 sequences are MNHEY and SVGAGI. J gave up 0 bases and V 0 bases, and 3 bases lay outside the gene matches. The CDR3 covers 17 residues. The CDR3 nucleotides read TGTGCCAGCAGTTACTCCCGGGACAGGGTCTCCTACAATGAGCAGTTCTTC. Translating it yields CASSYSRDRVSYNEQFF.

Comment on this clonotype: An end of the junction differs from the germline gene, which may be a read error. The rearrangement links TRBV12-3 or TRBV12-4 to TRBJ2-3; D assignment may be TRBD1 or TRBD2 (6 bases each). The CDR3 sequence is 14 residues long. CDR3 sequence (DNA): TGTGCCAGCAGTTTATGGGGGGCAAAAAACACGCAGTATTTC. Residues: CASSLWGAKNTQYF.

CDR3 in DNA: TGTGCCAGCAGCCAGGGCAGGGGCAATGAGCAGTTCTTC. It specifies CASSQGRGNEQFF. The genes are TRBV3-1 and TRBJ2-1; D perhaps matches TRBD1 (6 bases). This CDR3 is 13 amino acids long. With 3 bases removed from V and 6 bases from J, the gap between germline ends came to 9 bases. Germline lookup yields CDR1 LGHDT and CDR2 YNNKEL (reference sequence).

In DNA form, the CDR3 reads TGTGCCAGCAGTGAACAGGACAGAGATGAAAAACTGTTTTTT. It specifies CASSEQDRDEKLFF. The gene calls are TRBV6-1 and TRBJ1-4; tentative D call: TRBD1 (6 bases). The CDR3 consists of 14 residues. Trimming cost V 2 bases and J 6 bases, with 10 bases left between them. The germline V gene has CDR1 MNHNS and CDR2 SASEGT.

The V and J genes are TRBV6-5 and TRBJ2-1; the D gene is possibly TRBD2 (5 bases). Germline-derived CDR1 and CDR2 are MNHEY and SVGAGI. V was shortened by 2 bases and J by 10 bases, with 9 bases between the two germline ends. The CDR3 runs to 12 residues. The chain's CDR3 is CASSYRGREQFF. The DNA of the CDR3 is TGTGCCAGCAGTTACCGGGGAAGGGAGCAGTTCTTC.

The CDR3 bases are TGTGCCAGCAAAAGGGAGAATGAGCAGTTCTTC. Amino acids: CASKRENEQFF. The chain combines TRBV12-3 or TRBV12-4 with TRBJ2-1, with D tentatively TRBD2 (5 bases). The CDR3 runs to 11 residues. V lost 7 bases and J lost 7, with 8 bases in between.

J is TRBJ2-3 and V is TRBV6-4; 9 nucleotides align to TRBD2. The CDR3 is made up of 15 amino acids. Germline CDR1 and CDR2: MRHNA and SNTAGT. V shed 3 bases and J 8 bases; nucleotides not matched to a gene: 9. The CDR3 sequence is CASSEASGARGTQYF. The CDR3 region has the DNA TGTGCCAGCAGTGAGGCTAGCGGGGCCCGGGGTACGCAGTATTTT.

With respect to this clonotype: At one end, the junction sequence differs from germline, possibly due to a read error. The CDR3: CASRGAGGPGTETQYF. For the CDR3, the DNA is TGTGCCAGCAGGGGGGCGGGGGGCCCTGGCACAGAGACGCAGTACTTT. The chain joins TRBV25-1 to TRBJ2-5, with 8 bases aligning to TRBD2. From germline, CDR1 is MGHDK and CDR2 SYGVNS. This CDR3 has 16 amino acids.

Comment on this clonotype: This may stem from a read error, because a much larger clone lies one nucleotide away. The chain employs TRBV6-1 and TRBJ2-1; 10 nucleotides agree with TRBD2. After removal of 8 bases from V and 10 bases from J, the junction contained 8 bases not matched to a gene. The CDR3 sequence is 13 residues long. Germline V gene sequence: CDR1 MNHNS, CDR2 SASEGT. The CDR3 sequence: CASGGLASYEQFF. The CDR3 nucleotides are TGTGCCAGCGGGGGACTAGCGTCATACGAGCAGTTCTTC.

This clonotype has a handful of counts. The chain employs TRBV5-1 and TRBJ2-6, with unresolved D. This CDR3 comprises 13 residues. The V and J ends lost 9 bases and 0 bases respectively, with 7 bases between them. Germline CDR1 and CDR2: SGHRS and YFSETQ. CDR3 residues: CATSSSGANVLTF. CDR3 DNA: TGCGCCACCTCCAGCTCTGGGGCCAACGTCCTGACTTTC.

This clonotype was counted once. The chain carries TRBV6-5 and TRBJ2-3; TRBD1 agrees at 7 bases. Trimming cost V 3 bases and J 7 bases; bases outside gene matches: 13. Germline V gives CDR1 MNHEY, CDR2 SVGAGI. The CDR3 runs to 16 residues. Written as DNA, the CDR3 is TGTGCCAGCAGTTATAGTGAGTACAGGGGCTACAATACGCAGTATTTT. It codes for CASSYSEYRGYNTQYF.

This clonotype appeared many times. With a much larger clone just one base away, this may be a read error. V usage is TRBV6-1 and J usage is TRBJ2-1; D gene ambiguous. TRBJ2-7 matches the DNA end more closely, so the J call is doubtful. Germline assignment: CDR1 MNHNS and CDR2 SASEGT. The CDR3 covers 12 residues. This CDR3 is CASSLNYNEQYF. The CDR3 coding sequence is TGTGCCAGCAGCCTAAACTACAATGAGCAGTACTTC.

This clonotype occurred many times. The rearrangement links TRBV27 to TRBJ1-5, with D perhaps matching TRBD1 (5 bases). This CDR3 comprises 15 residues. CDR1 MNHEY and CDR2 SMNVEV come from the germline V gene (reference sequence). The V gene lost 2 bases and the J gene lost 5 bases, with 13 bases spanning the gap. The CDR3 region is CASSLVAGRDQPQHF. The CDR3 DNA reads TGTGCCAGCAGTTTAGTGGCAGGGAGGGATCAGCCCCAGCATTTT.

In this sample, this clonotype turned up a few times. V usage is TRBV6-5 and J usage is TRBJ1-2; D might be TRBD1 (6 bases). Per the germline V gene, CDR1 is MNHEY and CDR2 is SVGAGI. The CDR3 extends over 12 amino acids. V gave up 2 bases and J gave up 8 bases, with 9 bases separating them. CDR3: CASSYEGTGYTF. For the CDR3, the DNA is TGTGCCAGCAGTTACGAGGGGACAGGCTACACCTTC.